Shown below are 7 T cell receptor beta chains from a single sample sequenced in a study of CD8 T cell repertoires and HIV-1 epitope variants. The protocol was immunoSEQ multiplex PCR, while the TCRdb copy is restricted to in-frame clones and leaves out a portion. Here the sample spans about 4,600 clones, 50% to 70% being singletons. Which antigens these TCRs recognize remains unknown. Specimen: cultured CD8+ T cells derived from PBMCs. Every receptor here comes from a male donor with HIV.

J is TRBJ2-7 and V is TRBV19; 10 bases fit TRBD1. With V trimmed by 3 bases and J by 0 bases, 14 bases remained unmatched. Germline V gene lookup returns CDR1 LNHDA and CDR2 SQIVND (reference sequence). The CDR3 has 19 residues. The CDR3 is CASSIGTGVSGGLSYEQYF. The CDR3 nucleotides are TGTGCCAGTAGTATTGGGACAGGGGTATCGGGGGGCCTCTCCTACGAGCAGTACTTC. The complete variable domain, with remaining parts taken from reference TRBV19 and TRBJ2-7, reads DGGITQSPKYLFRKEGQNVTLSCEQNLNHDAMYWYRQDPGQGLRLIYYSQIVNDFQKGDIAEGYSVSREKKESFPLTVTSAQKNPTAFYLCASSIGTGVSGGLSYEQYFGPGTRLTVT.

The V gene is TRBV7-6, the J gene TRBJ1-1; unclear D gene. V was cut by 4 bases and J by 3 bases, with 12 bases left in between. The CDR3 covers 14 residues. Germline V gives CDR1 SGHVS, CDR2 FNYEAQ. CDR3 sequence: CASSSGFLDTEAFF. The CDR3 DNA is TGTGCCAGCAGCTCCGGATTCTTGGACACTGAAGCTTTCTTT. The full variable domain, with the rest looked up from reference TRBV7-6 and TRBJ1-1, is GAGVSQSPRYKVTKRGQDVALRCDPISGHVSLYWYRQALGQGPEFLTYFNYEAQQDKSGLPNDRFSAERPEGSISTLTIQRTEQRDSAMYRCASSSGFLDTEAFFGQGTRLTVV.

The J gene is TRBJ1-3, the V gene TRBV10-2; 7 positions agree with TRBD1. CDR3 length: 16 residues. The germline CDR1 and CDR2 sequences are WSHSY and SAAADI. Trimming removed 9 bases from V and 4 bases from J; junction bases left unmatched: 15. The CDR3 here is CARFDFDRVGGNTIYF. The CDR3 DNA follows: TGCGCCAGATTCGACTTCGACAGGGTGGGGGGAAACACCATATATTTT.

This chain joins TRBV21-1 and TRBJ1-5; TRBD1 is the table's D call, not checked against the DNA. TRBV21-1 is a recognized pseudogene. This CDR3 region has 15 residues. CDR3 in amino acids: CASSNSGHFNQPQHF. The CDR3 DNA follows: TGTGCCAGCAGCAACTCGGGACATTTTAATCAGCCCCAGCATTTT.

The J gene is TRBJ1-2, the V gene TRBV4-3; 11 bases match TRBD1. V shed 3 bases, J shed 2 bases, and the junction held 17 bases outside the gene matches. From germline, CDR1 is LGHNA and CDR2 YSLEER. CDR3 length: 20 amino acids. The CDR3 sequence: CASSHRWALPGQGENYGYTF. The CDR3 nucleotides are TGCGCCAGCAGCCACAGATGGGCCCTACCGGGACAGGGGGAAAACTATGGCTACACCTTC.

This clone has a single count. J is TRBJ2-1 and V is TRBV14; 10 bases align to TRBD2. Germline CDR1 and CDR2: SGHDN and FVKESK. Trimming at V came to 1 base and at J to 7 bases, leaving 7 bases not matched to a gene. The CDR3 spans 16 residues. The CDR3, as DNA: TGTGCCAGCAGCCAAGGGGTCCTAGCGGGAGTAAATGAGCAGTTCTTC. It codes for CASSQGVLAGVNEQFF.

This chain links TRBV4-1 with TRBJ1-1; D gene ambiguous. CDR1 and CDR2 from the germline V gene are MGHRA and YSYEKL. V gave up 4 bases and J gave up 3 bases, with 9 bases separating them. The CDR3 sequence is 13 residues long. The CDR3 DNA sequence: TGCGCCAGCAGCCTAACTGGTGACACTGAAGCTTTCTTT. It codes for CASSLTGDTEAFF.